The 31 T cell receptor beta chains presented below share a single source sample, sequenced in a study of blood T cell repertoires in COVID-19. Only in-frame clones appear in the TCRdb table, and some are missing; sequencing was by immunoSEQ multiplex PCR. This repertoire shows more than 35,000 clones, about four fifths found once; its top ten account for 30% to 40%. Material for sequencing was peripheral blood. All receptors come from a man aged 80 or over with active or convalescent COVID-19.

V is TRBV28 and J is TRBJ2-3; 8 nucleotides line up with TRBD1. V gave up 4 bases and J gave up 1 base; unmatched junction bases: 10. Germline-derived CDR1 and CDR2 are MDHEN and SYDVKM. This CDR3 is 17 amino acids long. The CDR3, as DNA: TGTGCCAGCAGTTCCCCCGCGGCGGGACAGGGCACAGATACGCAGTATTTT. Translated, it gives CASSSPAAGQGTDTQYF.

This chain uses TRBV27 with TRBJ1-5; D is perhaps TRBD1 (5 bases). This CDR3 is built from 14 residues. V lost 6 bases, J lost 0 bases, and 9 bases lay in between. CDR1 MNHEY and CDR2 SMNVEV come from the germline V gene (reference sequence). The CDR3 nucleotides are TGTGCCAGCAGACAGGTGTATAGCAATCAGCCCCAGCATTTT. Protein product: CASRQVYSNQPQHF.

This clone has more than one count but fewer than ten. V usage is TRBV30 and J usage is TRBJ1-1, with D perhaps matching TRBD1 (5 bases). The CDR3 length is 13 residues. CDR1 GTSNPN and CDR2 SVGIG come from the germline V gene (reference sequence). V was cut by 1 base and J by 0 bases, with 6 bases left in between. In DNA form, the CDR3 reads TGTGCCTGGAGTGGGGGGGTGAACACTGAAGCTTTCTTT. Protein product: CAWSGGVNTEAFF.

The chain has TRBV15 and TRBJ2-7, with 7 positions matching TRBD1. Trimming at V came to 5 bases and at J to 4 bases, leaving 11 bases not matched to a gene. The CDR3 extends over 15 amino acids. Germline-derived CDR1 and CDR2 are LNHNV and YYDKDF (reference sequence). This chain's CDR3 is CATSGNDRVNYEQYF. For the CDR3, the DNA is TGTGCCACCAGCGGAAACGACAGGGTCAATTACGAGCAGTACTTC. The full variable domain, its missing parts supplied by reference TRBV15 and TRBJ2-7, is DAMVIQNPRYQVTQFGKPVTLSCSQTLNHNVMYWYQQKSSQAPKLLFHYYDKDFNNEADTPDNFQSRRPNTSFCFLDIRSPGLGDTAMYLCATSGNDRVNYEQYFGPGTRLTVT.

This rearrangement joins TRBV19 to TRBJ1-5; D unresolved. V lost 9 bases and J 3 bases, leaving 18 bases between the germline ends. This CDR3 contains 15 residues. The germline CDR1 and CDR2 sequences are LNHDA and SQIVND (reference sequence). The CDR3 loop is CASSGKSDFNQPQHF. CDR3 coding DNA: TGTGCCAGCTCCGGTAAGTCGGACTTCAATCAGCCCCAGCATTTT.

The chain recombines TRBV30 with TRBJ2-7; 8 positions match TRBD1. The CDR3 is 13 residues long. Germline V gene data show CDR1 as GTSNPN and CDR2 as SVGIG (reference sequence). The J segment lost 6 bases and the V segment lost 0 bases, leaving 4 bases of the junction unmatched. CDR3 bases: TGTGCCTGGAGTGTAGGGGACAGGACCGAGCAGTACTTC. This encodes CAWSVGDRTEQYF.

This chain links TRBV28 with TRBJ2-2; D perhaps matches TRBD1 (5 bases). Germline V CDR1 and CDR2: MDHEN, SYDVKM. The length of the CDR3 is 13 residues. V lost 4 bases and J 6 bases, leaving 9 bases between the germline ends. The CDR3 protein is CASSSYRSGELFF. The CDR3 DNA is TGTGCCAGCAGTTCGTACAGGTCCGGGGAGCTGTTTTTT.

J is TRBJ2-7 and V is TRBV19; TRBD2 aligns across 10 bases. CDR1 LNHDA and CDR2 SQIVND come from the germline V gene (reference sequence). This CDR3 spans 15 amino acids. V lost 5 bases to trimming and J lost 3 bases; unmatched junction nucleotides: 7. DNA for the CDR3: TGTGCCAGTAGTCTACTAGCGGGAAAGGGCTACGAGCAGTACTTC. It codes for CASSLLAGKGYEQYF.

The rearrangement uses TRBV7-8 and TRBJ1-2; perhaps TRBD1 as D (6 bases). The germline CDR1 and CDR2 sequences are SGHVS and FQNEAQ. This CDR3 contains 14 residues. V lost 1 base and J lost 7, with 13 bases in between. DNA of the CDR3: TGTGCCAGCAGCTTAGACTACAGGGCTGGTGGCTACACCTTC. It yields the protein CASSLDYRAGGYTF. The complete variable domain, with remaining parts taken from reference TRBV7-8 and TRBJ1-2, reads GAGVSQSPRYKVAKRGQDVALRCDPISGHVSLFWYQQALGQGPEFLTYFQNEAQLDKSGLPSDRFFAERPEGSVSTLKIQRTQQEDSAVYLCASSLDYRAGGYTFGSGTRLTVV.

This clone was observed a handful of times. V gene TRBV28 combines with J gene TRBJ1-1; D remains ambiguous. The length of the CDR3 is 14 residues. Germline CDR1 is MDHEN and CDR2 is SYDVKM. V was cut by 3 bases and J by 3 bases, with 11 bases left in between. The CDR3 loop reads CASSFDLRDTEAFF. DNA for the CDR3: TGTGCCAGCAGTTTCGACCTTCGGGACACTGAAGCTTTCTTT.

The chain couples TRBV15 to TRBJ1-4; D gene unclear. V lost 1 base and J 2 bases, leaving 5 bases between the germline ends. This CDR3 has 14 amino acids. Looked up from germline, CDR1 is LNHNV and CDR2 is YYDKDF (reference sequence). CDR3 sequence (DNA): TGTGCCACCAGCAGAGTCCGGACTAATGAAAAACTGTTTTTT. As protein: CATSRVRTNEKLFF.

The rearrangement joins TRBV4-2 to TRBJ1-4; possibly TRBD1 for D (6 bases). The germline V gene encodes CDR1 LGHNA and CDR2 YNFKEQ. Trimming shortened V by 0 bases and J by 14 bases, and 19 bases separated the two germline ends. The CDR3 runs to 15 residues. The CDR3 DNA sequence: TGTGCCAGCAGCCAAGATGCTATCGACAGGACGGTCCTGTTTTTT. Translation: CASSQDAIDRTVLFF.

The chain has TRBV24-1 and TRBJ1-5; D remains ambiguous. V was trimmed by 7 bases and J by 4 bases, leaving 13 bases between them. There are 14 residues in the CDR3. Germline V gives CDR1 KGHDR, CDR2 SFDVKD. CDR3 in DNA: TGTGCCACCAGCGACGAGTGGGAGAATCAGCCCCAGCATTTT. Its translation: CATSDEWENQPQHF.

The chain combines TRBV28 with TRBJ2-3; 10 nucleotides align to TRBD2. Germline trimming cut 7 bases from V and 7 bases from J; bases unmatched to any gene: 14. Germline V gene data show CDR1 as MDHEN and CDR2 as SYDVKM. The length of the CDR3 is 16 residues. CDR3 residues: CASTAKVLAGDYTQYF. The DNA of the CDR3 is TGTGCCAGCACCGCTAAGGTCCTAGCGGGAGACTATACGCAGTATTTT.

This chain connects TRBV5-1 to TRBJ2-1; 7 positions match TRBD2. This CDR3 has 16 residues. V shed 2 bases and J 8 bases; nucleotides not matched to a gene: 13. The germline V gene encodes CDR1 SGHRS and CDR2 YFSETQ. CDR3 loop: CASSFGGGMSGDEQFF. In DNA, the CDR3 is TGCGCCAGCAGCTTCGGTGGGGGGATGAGCGGGGATGAGCAGTTCTTC.

The genes are TRBV7-6 and TRBJ2-1, with 8 nucleotides matching TRBD1. J gave up 4 bases and V 0 bases, and 5 bases lay outside the gene matches. The CDR3 runs to 16 residues. Germline V gives CDR1 SGHVS, CDR2 FNYEAQ. This chain's CDR3 is CASSLAGTGLYNEQFF. The CDR3 DNA reads as TGTGCCAGCAGCTTAGCCGGGACAGGCCTATACAATGAGCAGTTCTTC.

This clone was counted ten times or more. The chain is built from TRBV6-5 and TRBJ2-3, with D possibly TRBD2 on 6 matching bases. Germline assignment: CDR1 MNHEY and CDR2 SVGAGI. The V and J ends lost 6 bases and 6 bases respectively, with 16 bases between them. This CDR3 comprises 14 residues. In DNA, the CDR3 is TGTGCCAGCAGCCCGGGACTGCCCCCTGATACGCAGTATTTT. This encodes CASSPGLPPDTQYF.

The rearrangement uses TRBV25-1 and TRBJ2-7; perhaps TRBD2 as D (6 bases). Germline values: CDR1 MGHDK, CDR2 SYGVNS. CDR3 size: 13 residues. Trimming left V 2 bases short and J 5 bases short, with 10 bases between. The CDR3 loop is CASSERWGDEQYF. The CDR3 DNA sequence: TGTGCCAGCAGTGAAAGATGGGGGGACGAGCAGTACTTC.

This clone was recorded only once. This chain uses TRBV4-1 with TRBJ2-5; 11 nucleotides line up with TRBD2. With V trimmed by 2 bases and J by 5 bases, 1 base remained unmatched. Germline CDR1 and CDR2: MGHRA and YSYEKL. CDR3 length: 14 amino acids. The CDR3 loop is CASSQLAGGETQYF. For the CDR3, the DNA is TGCGCCAGCAGCCAACTAGCGGGGGGTGAGACCCAGTACTTC.

In this sample, this clone turned up a few times. The chain has TRBV19 and TRBJ2-7; the match to TRBD1 covers 8 bases. Per the germline V gene, CDR1 is LNHDA and CDR2 is SQIVND (reference sequence). With 9 bases clipped from V and 3 bases from J, the junction kept 10 bases outside the gene matches. The CDR3 spans 14 residues. CDR3 residues: CASALGTGSYEQYF. The CDR3 DNA reads TGTGCCAGCGCCCTAGGGACAGGAAGCTACGAGCAGTACTTC.

The rearrangement uses TRBV9 and TRBJ2-1; tentatively, D is TRBD2 (6 bases). The germline gives CDR1 SGDLS, CDR2 YYNGEE. Between the trimmed V and J ends, which lost 4 bases and 0 bases, there was a span of 14 bases. The length of the CDR3 is 16 residues. CDR3 sequence: CASSPGTFSSYNEQFF. The CDR3 bases are TGTGCCAGCAGCCCCGGGACTTTTAGCTCCTACAATGAGCAGTTCTTC.

The chain links TRBV19 to TRBJ2-3; D unclear. Trimming left V 5 bases short and J 2 bases short, with 11 bases between. From germline, CDR1 is LNHDA and CDR2 SQIVND (reference sequence). This CDR3 is built from 14 residues. The CDR3, as DNA: TGTGCCAGTAGTGAGGCGGCGGTCACAGATACGCAGTATTTT. Its translation is CASSEAAVTDTQYF.

This clone was counted between two and nine times. CDR3 amino acids: CASRATGGSNQPQHF. CDR3 DNA sequence: TGTGCCAGCAGGGCGACAGGGGGGAGCAATCAGCCCCAGCATTTT. The chain couples TRBV28 to TRBJ1-5; 9 positions agree with TRBD1. This CDR3 comprises 15 residues. The V gene's germline CDR1 is MDHEN and CDR2 SYDVKM. The ends lost 6 bases at V and 1 base at J; junction bases unmatched: 4. Drawing the rest from reference TRBV28 and TRBJ1-5, the complete variable domain is DVKVTQSSRYLVKRTGEKVFLECVQDMDHENMFWYRQDPGLGLRLIYFSYDVKMKEKGDIPEGYSVSREKKERFSLILESASTNQTSMYLCASRATGGSNQPQHFGDGTRLSIL.

The chain carries TRBV5-5 and TRBJ2-5; D is undetermined. The germline V and J ends were trimmed by 2 bases and 1 base, with 12 bases remaining between them. CDR1 SGHKS and CDR2 YYEKEE come from the germline V gene (reference sequence). The CDR3 consists of 15 residues. Here the CDR3 DNA reads TGTGCCAGCAGCTTCTCCCCAAGCCCCCAAGAGACCCAGTACTTC. This sequence encodes CASSFSPSPQETQYF. Filled out from reference TRBV5-5 and TRBJ2-5, the complete variable domain reads DAGVTQSPTHLIKTRGQQVTLRCSPISGHKSVSWYQQVLGQGPQFIFQYYEKEERGRGNFPDRFSARQFPNYSSELNVNALLLGDSALYLCASSFSPSPQETQYFGPGTRLLVL.

This clone was detected once. The CDR3 DNA sequence: TGTGCCAGCAGGCGTTCGGGAGATGGCTACACCTTC. Amino acids: CASRRSGDGYTF. V is TRBV2 and J is TRBJ1-2; no definite D call. The CDR3 sequence is 12 residues long. The germline V and J ends were trimmed by 6 bases and 6 bases, with 11 bases remaining between them. The germline CDR1 and CDR2 sequences are SNHLY and FYNNEI.

This clone was counted a single time. CDR3 sequence reads: CSVVRGVGYEQYF. CDR3 DNA sequence: TGCAGCGTTGTCAGGGGTGTTGGTTACGAGCAGTACTTC. V usage is TRBV29-1 and J usage is TRBJ2-7; the D gene is possibly TRBD1 (6 bases). V lost 4 bases and J 4 bases, leaving 14 bases between the germline ends. This CDR3 is built from 13 residues. CDR1 is SQVTM and CDR2 is ANQGSEA in the germline V gene.

This clone was seen only a few times. The chain combines TRBV28 with TRBJ1-1; the match to TRBD1 covers 7 bases. The germline gives CDR1 MDHEN, CDR2 SYDVKM. The CDR3 is 12 residues long. Trimming removed 6 bases from V and 10 bases from J; junction bases left unmatched: 8. The CDR3 DNA sequence: TGTGCCAGCAGCAGACAGGGAAGTGGAGCTTTCTTT. Its translation: CASSRQGSGAFF. Filled out from reference TRBV28 and TRBJ1-1, the complete variable domain reads DVKVTQSSRYLVKRTGEKVFLECVQDMDHENMFWYRQDPGLGLRLIYFSYDVKMKEKGDIPEGYSVSREKKERFSLILESASTNQTSMYLCASSRQGSGAFFGQGTRLTVV.

The J gene is TRBJ2-1, the V gene TRBV6-1; no clear D gene. In germline, CDR1 is MNHNS, CDR2 SASEGT. This CDR3 comprises 12 residues. Trimming cost V 0 bases and J 6 bases, with 3 bases left between them. The CDR3 protein is CASSEAGNEQFF. For the CDR3, the DNA is TGTGCCAGCAGTGAAGCCGGCAATGAGCAGTTCTTC.

The gene calls are TRBV2 and TRBJ2-5, with TRBD2 as a possible D gene (6 bases). Between the trimmed V and J ends, which lost 2 bases and 5 bases, there was a span of 15 bases. The CDR3 spans 15 residues. CDR1 is SNHLY, CDR2 FYNNEI, per germline. The CDR3 nucleotides read TGTGCCAGCAGTGAAAACGTTGTCGGAGGGGAGACCCAGTACTTC. Its translation is CASSENVVGGETQYF.

The chain uses TRBV7-2 and TRBJ2-5; D gene ambiguous. The CDR3 is 13 amino acids. V was cut by 0 bases and J by 3 bases, with 5 bases left in between. The germline CDR1 and CDR2 sequences are SGHTA and FQGNSA. The CDR3 nucleotides read TGTGCCAGCAGCTTAGCGCAGGAAGAGACCCAGTACTTC. Translation: CASSLAQEETQYF.

The gene calls are TRBV9 and TRBJ2-2, with 7 positions matching TRBD2. This CDR3 is 16 amino acids long. Per the germline V gene, CDR1 is SGDLS and CDR2 is YYNGEE. V lost 4 bases, J lost 4 bases, and 10 bases stayed unmatched. The CDR3 reads CASSPRGAGATGELFF. The DNA of the CDR3 is TGTGCCAGCAGCCCTCGCGGGGCGGGAGCCACCGGGGAGCTGTTTTTT.